One sample yielded the 4 T cell receptor beta chains listed below, sequenced in a study of blood T cell repertoires in COVID-19. Data came from immunoSEQ multiplex PCR; TCRdb stores just in-frame clones and leaves some out. The table shows some 280,000 clones, with 86% occurring only once. The sequenced sample consisted of peripheral blood. Receptor source: a woman in her twenties or thirties with active or convalescent COVID-19.

The V and J genes are TRBV2 and TRBJ2-2; D unresolved. The germline V gene has CDR1 SNHLY and CDR2 FYNNEI. V lost 8 bases to trimming and J lost 8 bases, with 9 bases between them. The CDR3 runs 11 residues. The DNA of the CDR3 is TGTGCCAGCGCTAGTTCTGGGGAGCTGTTTTTT. Translating gives CASASSGELFF.

The chain has TRBV5-1 and TRBJ2-1, with D tentatively TRBD2 (5 bases). Trimming cost V 4 bases and J 7 bases, with 9 bases left between them. CDR1 and CDR2 (germline): SGHRS, YFSETQ. The CDR3 is 12 residues long. The CDR3 protein is CASSREGNEQFF. The CDR3 nucleotides read TGCGCCAGCAGCCGTGAGGGTAATGAGCAGTTCTTC. The full variable domain, in which reference TRBV5-1 and TRBJ2-1 provide the parts outside the CDR3, is KAGVTQTPRYLIKTRGQQVTLSCSPISGHRSVSWYQQTPGQGLQFLFEYFSETQRNKGNFPGRFSGRQFSNSRSEMNVSTLELGDSALYLCASSREGNEQFFGPGTRLTVL.

The chain carries TRBV2 and TRBJ2-3; tentatively, D is TRBD2 (7 bases). This CDR3 spans 15 amino acids. Trimming removed 7 bases at V and 6 bases at J, with 20 bases between. Per the germline V gene, CDR1 is SNHLY and CDR2 is FYNNEI. CDR3 sequence: CASNGRGGPSDTQYF. The CDR3 DNA sequence: TGTGCCAGCAACGGAAGGGGGGGCCCCTCGGATACGCAGTATTTT.

The rearrangement uses TRBV6-2 or TRBV6-3 and TRBJ1-1; no reliable D call. CDR1 is MNHEY and CDR2 is SVGEGT in the germline V gene. Trimming took 2 bases from V and 0 from J, leaving 16 bases between them. The CDR3 contains 17 residues. As DNA, the CDR3 is TGTGCCAGCAGTTACATTGCAGACCCGGGGATGAACACTGAAGCTTTCTTT. It encodes CASSYIADPGMNTEAFF.